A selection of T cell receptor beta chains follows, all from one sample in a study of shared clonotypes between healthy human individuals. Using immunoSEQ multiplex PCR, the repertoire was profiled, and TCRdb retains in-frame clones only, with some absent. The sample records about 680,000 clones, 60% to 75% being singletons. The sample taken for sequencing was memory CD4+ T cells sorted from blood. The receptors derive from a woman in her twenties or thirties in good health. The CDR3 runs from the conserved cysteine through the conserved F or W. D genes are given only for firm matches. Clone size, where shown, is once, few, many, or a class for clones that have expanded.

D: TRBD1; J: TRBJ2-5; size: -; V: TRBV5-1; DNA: TGCGCCAGCAGAAGGGGGCCGGTGGGAGAGACCCAGTACTTC; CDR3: CASRRGPVGETQYF
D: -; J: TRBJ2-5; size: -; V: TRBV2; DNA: TGTGCCAGCAGTGATTTGGAGACCCAGTACTTC; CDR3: CASSDLETQYF
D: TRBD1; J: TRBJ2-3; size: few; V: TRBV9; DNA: TGTGCCAGCAGCCCTCCCCCCGGACAGGAGTCAGATACGCAGTATTTT; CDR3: CASSPPPGQESDTQYF
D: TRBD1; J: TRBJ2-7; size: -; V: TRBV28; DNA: TGTGCCAGCACCCCCGCGGGGACAGGGGGCTCCGACGAGCAGTACTTC; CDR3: CASTPAGTGGSDEQYF
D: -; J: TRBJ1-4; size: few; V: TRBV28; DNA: TGTGCCAGCAGTGTCAGGGTAACTAATGAAAAACTGTTTTTT; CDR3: CASSVRVTNEKLFF
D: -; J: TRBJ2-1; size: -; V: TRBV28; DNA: TGTGCCAGCAGTTCCTGGACCCCCTCCTACAATGAGCAGTTCTTC; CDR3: CASSSWTPSYNEQFF
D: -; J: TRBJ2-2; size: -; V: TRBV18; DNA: TGTGCCAGCTCACCAAGGCAGGGGAACACCGGGGAGCTGTTTTTT; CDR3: CASSPRQGNTGELFF
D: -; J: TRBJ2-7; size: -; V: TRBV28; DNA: TGTGCCAGCAGCCCGTCCAGAGGTTACGAGCAGTACTTC; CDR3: CASSPSRGYEQYF
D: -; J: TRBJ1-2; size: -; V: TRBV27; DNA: TGTGCCAGCAGGACGCTTGGCTATGGCTACACCTTC; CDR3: CASRTLGYGYTF
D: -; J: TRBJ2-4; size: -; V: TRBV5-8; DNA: TGTGCCAGCAGCTCCCGGACAGCACGTGCCAAAAACATTCAGTACTTC; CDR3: CASSSRTARAKNIQYF
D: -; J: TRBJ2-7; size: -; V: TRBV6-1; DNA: TGTGCCAGCAGTGATTCCCACGGATCCTACGAGCAGTACTTC; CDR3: CASSDSHGSYEQYF
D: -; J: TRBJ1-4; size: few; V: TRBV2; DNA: TGTGCCAGCAGGGTAGGGTATGAAAAACTGTTTTTT; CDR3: CASRVGYEKLFF
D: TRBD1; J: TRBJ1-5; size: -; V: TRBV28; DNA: TGTGCCAGCAGCCCTCGGGGGAGGGGGCTGCGGGGGGGTCAGCCCCAGCATTTT; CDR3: CASSPRGRGLRGGQPQHF
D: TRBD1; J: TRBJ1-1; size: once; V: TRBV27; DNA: TGTGCCAGCAGGAAAGGAGACAGGGGGAACACTGAAGCTTTCTTT; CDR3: CASRKGDRGNTEAFF
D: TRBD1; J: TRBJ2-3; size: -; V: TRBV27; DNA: TGTGCCAGTCTAGACAGGGGATTAGCAAGAGATACGCAGTATTTT; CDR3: CASLDRGLARDTQYF
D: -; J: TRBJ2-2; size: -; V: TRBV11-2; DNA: TGTGCCAGCAGCTTAGAGGGGGCGATCGGGGAGCTGTTTTTT; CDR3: CASSLEGAIGELFF
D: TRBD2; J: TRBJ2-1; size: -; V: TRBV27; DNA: TGTGCCAGCAGCCGGAGCGGGGGCCCCTACAATGAGCAGTTCTTC; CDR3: CASSRSGGPYNEQFF
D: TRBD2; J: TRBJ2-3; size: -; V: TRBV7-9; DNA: TGTGCCAGCAGCTTGGTCGCGGGACTAGCAGGGGATACGCAGTATTTT; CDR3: CASSLVAGLAGDTQYF
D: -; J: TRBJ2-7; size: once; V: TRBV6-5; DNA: TGTGCCAGCGGATCAGGGCCGGCGCAGATATACGAGCAGTACTTC; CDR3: CASGSGPAQIYEQYF
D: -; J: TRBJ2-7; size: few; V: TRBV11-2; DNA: TGTGCCAGCAGCTTAGAACTCTCCGGGGTCCACGAGCAGTACTTC; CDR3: CASSLELSGVHEQYF
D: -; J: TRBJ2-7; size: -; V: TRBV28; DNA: TGTGCCAGCAGTTCAACAGGGCGCTTCCAAGACGAGCAGTACTTC; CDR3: CASSSTGRFQDEQYF
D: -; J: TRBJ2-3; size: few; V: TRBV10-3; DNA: TGTGCCATCAGCCCCGACGGGACGGCTAGCACAGATACGCAGTATTTT; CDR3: CAISPDGTASTDTQYF
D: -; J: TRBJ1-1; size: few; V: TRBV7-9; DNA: TGTGCCAGCAGCCGCAGTCCAACATCCCCCATGAACACTGAAGCTTTCTTT; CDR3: CASSRSPTSPMNTEAFF
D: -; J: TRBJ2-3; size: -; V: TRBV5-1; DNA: TGCGCCAGCAGCCTCACCGGGATTAGCACAGATACGCAGTATTTT; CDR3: CASSLTGISTDTQYF
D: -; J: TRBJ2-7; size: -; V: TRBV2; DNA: TGTGCCAGCAGTGGAGACTTCTCCTACGAGCAGTACTTC; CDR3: CASSGDFSYEQYF
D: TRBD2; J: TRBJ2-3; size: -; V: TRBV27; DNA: TGTGCCAGCAAGAGTAGCGGGAGTAGAACAGATACGCAGTATTTT; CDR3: CASKSSGSRTDTQYF
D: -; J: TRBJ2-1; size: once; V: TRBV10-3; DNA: TGTGCCATCAGTGAGCAGGGTGGAGGGACTCCTCCAGATGAGCAGTTCTTC; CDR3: CAISEQGGGTPPDEQFF
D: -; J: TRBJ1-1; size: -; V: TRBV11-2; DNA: TGTGCCAGCAGTCGTAAAATATACAGTGAAGCTTTCTTT; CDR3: CASSRKIYSEAFF
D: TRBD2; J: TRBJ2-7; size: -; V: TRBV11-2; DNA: TGTGCCAGCAGCTTAGCGGGAGGGTCCTACGAGCAGTACTTC; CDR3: CASSLAGGSYEQYF
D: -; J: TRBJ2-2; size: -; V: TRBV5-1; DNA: TGCGCCAGCAGCCCTCTGACAGCAAACACCGGGGAGCTGTTTTTT; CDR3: CASSPLTANTGELFF
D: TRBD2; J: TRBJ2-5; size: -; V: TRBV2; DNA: TGTGCCAGCACGCCCCTGGACGGGAGGTGGGAGACCCAGTACTTC; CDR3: CASTPLDGRWETQYF
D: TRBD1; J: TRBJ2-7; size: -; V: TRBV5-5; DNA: TGTGCCAGCAAAAGGACAGGGGGGAACGAGCAGTACTTC; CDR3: CASKRTGGNEQYF
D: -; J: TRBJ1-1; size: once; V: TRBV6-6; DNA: TGTGCCAGCAGTTACTCGGATACTGAAGCTTTCTTT; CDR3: CASSYSDTEAFF
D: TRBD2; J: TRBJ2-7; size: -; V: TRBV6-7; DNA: TGTGCCAGCAGTTACCCGCCTCCCCTAGCGGCCACCTACGAGCAGTACTTC; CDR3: CASSYPPPLAATYEQYF
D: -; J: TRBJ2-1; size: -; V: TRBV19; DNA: TGTGCCAGTAGTAGGTTAAATGAGCAGTTCTTC; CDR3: CASSRLNEQFF
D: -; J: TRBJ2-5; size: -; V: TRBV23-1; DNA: TGCGCCAGCAGTCGATGGCGGGCTCCGGAGGTGGGTTGGGAGACCCAGTACTTC; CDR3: CASSRWRAPEVGWETQYF
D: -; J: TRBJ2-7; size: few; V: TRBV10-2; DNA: TGCGCCAGCAGACCCCGAGCTTCGGGCTCCTACGAGCAGTACTTC; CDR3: CASRPRASGSYEQYF
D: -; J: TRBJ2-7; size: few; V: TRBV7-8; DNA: TGTGCCAGCAGCTCCGAGGGACTTTCCTACGAGCAGTACTTC; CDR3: CASSSEGLSYEQYF
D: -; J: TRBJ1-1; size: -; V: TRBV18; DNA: TGTGCCAGCTCACCTGGTTTAGCCACTTACACTGAAGCTTTCTTT; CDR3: CASSPGLATYTEAFF
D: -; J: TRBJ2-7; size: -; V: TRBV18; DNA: TGTGCCAGCTCACAGGGGGCCGGGACTAGGTACGAGCAGTACTTC; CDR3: CASSQGAGTRYEQYF
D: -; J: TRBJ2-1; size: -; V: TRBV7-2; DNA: TGTGCCACTCTCCCTACAGTGGTCGGAACCTCCTACAATGAGCAGTTCTTC; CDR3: CATLPTVVGTSYNEQFF
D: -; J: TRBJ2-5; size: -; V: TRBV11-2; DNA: TGTGCCAGCAGCTTAGGATGGCAGGGCGGCGAGACCCAGTACTTC; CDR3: CASSLGWQGGETQYF
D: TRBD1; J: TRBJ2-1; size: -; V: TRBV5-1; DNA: TGCGCCAGCAGCTTTACAGGGGCCGATGTAAATGAGCAGTTCTTC; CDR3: CASSFTGADVNEQFF
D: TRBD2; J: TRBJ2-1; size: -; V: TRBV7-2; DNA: TGTGCCAGCAGCCCAGGGTGGATAGCGGGAGTTTTGGCGTACAATGAGCAGTTCTTC; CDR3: CASSPGWIAGVLAYNEQFF
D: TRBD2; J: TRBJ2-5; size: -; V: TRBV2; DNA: TGTGCCAGCAGTTCGGGACTAGCGGGCTTGGGGGAGACCCAGTACTTC; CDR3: CASSSGLAGLGETQYF
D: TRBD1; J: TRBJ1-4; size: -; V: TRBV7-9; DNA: TGTGCCAGCAGCCCTGACAGGGACAATGAAAAACTGTTTTTT; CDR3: CASSPDRDNEKLFF
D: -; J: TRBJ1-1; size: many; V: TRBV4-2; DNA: TGTGCCAGCAGCCAAGATTACCGAGGCGTCAATGAAGCTTTCTTT; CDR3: CASSQDYRGVNEAFF
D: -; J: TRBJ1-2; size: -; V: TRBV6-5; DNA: TGTGCCAGCAGTTACATAAGTCAGCGTGGAGGCTACACCTTC; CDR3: CASSYISQRGGYTF
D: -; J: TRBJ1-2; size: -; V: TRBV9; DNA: TGTGCCAGCAGCGTATCGTCCGGAACGGGTGGCTACACCTTC; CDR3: CASSVSSGTGGYTF
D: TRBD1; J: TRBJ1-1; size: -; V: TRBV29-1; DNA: TGCAGCGTCAGGACAGGGCCCCTGAACACTGAAGCTTTCTTT; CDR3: CSVRTGPLNTEAFF
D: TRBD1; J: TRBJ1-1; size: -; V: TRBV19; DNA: TGTGCCAGTAGTATAGCCGACAGGGGGAAGATGAACACTGAAGCTTTCTTT; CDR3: CASSIADRGKMNTEAFF
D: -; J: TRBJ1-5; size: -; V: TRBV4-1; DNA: TGCGCCAGCAGCCGGTTCAGGGGCCCGAATCAGCCCCAGCATTTT; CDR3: CASSRFRGPNQPQHF